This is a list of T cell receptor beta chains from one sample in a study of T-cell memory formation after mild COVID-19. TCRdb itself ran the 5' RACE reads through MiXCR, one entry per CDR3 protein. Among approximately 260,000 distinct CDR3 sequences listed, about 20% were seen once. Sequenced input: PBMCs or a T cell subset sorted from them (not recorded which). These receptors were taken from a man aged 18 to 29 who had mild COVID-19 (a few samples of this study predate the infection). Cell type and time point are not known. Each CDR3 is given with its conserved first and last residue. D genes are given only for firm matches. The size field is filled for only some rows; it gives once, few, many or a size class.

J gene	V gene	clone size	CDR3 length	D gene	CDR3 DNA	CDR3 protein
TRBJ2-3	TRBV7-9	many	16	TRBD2	TGTGCCAGCAGCCCCCGAGGGCGGGGGGGCACAGATACGCAGTATTTT	CASSPRGRGGTDTQYF
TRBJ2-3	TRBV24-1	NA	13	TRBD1	TGTGCCCGAGGGACAGGGGGAGGGGATACGCAGTATTTT	CARGTGGGDTQYF
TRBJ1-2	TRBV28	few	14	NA	TGTGCCAGCATAACCTCGGGAGGGTGGGATGGCTACACCTTC	CASITSGGWDGYTF
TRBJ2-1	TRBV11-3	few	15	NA	TGTGCCAGCAGCTTAATGGGGGCGGAGCGCAATGAGCAGTTCTTC	CASSLMGAERNEQFF
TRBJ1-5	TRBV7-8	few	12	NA	TGTGCCAGCAGCCCACGCAATCAGCCCCAGCATTTT	CASSPRNQPQHF
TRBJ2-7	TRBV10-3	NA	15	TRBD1	TGTGCCATCAGTGAATTCGGACAGGGTAGAAACGAGCAGTACTTC	CAISEFGQGRNEQYF
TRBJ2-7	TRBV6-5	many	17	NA	TGTGCCAGCAGTTACTCCCCTGGGGTCACTCAAGGCTACGAGCAGTACTTC	CASSYSPGVTQGYEQYF
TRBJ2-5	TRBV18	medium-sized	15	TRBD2	TGTGCCAGCTCACGGACTAGCGGAGGACAAGAGACCCAGTACTTC	CASSRTSGGQETQYF
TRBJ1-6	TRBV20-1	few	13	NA	TGCAGTGCTAGTCCTCCAGGAAGTTCACCCCTCCACTTT	CSASPPGSSPLHF
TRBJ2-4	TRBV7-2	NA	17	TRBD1	TGTGCCAGCAGCTTAGCGCAGGGACAGGGGGCCAAAAACATTCAGTACTTC	CASSLAQGQGAKNIQYF
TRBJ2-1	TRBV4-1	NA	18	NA	TGCGCCAGCAGCCAAGGGCTTACAGGGAAAGGCTCCTACACTGAGCAGTTCTTC	CASSQGLTGKGSYTEQFF
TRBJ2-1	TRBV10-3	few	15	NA	TGTGCCATCAGTGGTCCCAGGAGCTCCTACAATGAGCAGTTCTTC	CAISGPRSSYNEQFF
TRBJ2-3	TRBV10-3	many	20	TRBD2	TGTGCCATCAGTGCCCTCACGTCACTAGCGGGGGGCAGAAGCACAGATACGCAGTATTTT	CAISALTSLAGGRSTDTQYF
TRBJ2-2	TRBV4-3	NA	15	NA	TGCGCCAGCAGCCAAGATGTAGGGCTAGCCGGGGAGCTGTTTTTT	CASSQDVGLAGELFF
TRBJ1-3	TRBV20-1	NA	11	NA	TGCAGTGCGCGGGCCCGAAACACCATATATTTT	CSARARNTIYF
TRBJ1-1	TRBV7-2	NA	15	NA	TGTGCCAGCAGCTTAGGGTCCAGGATGAACACTGAAGCTTTCTTT	CASSLGSRMNTEAFF
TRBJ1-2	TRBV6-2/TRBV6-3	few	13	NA	TGTGCCAGCAATCTTGCCGGCCTCTATGGCTACACCTTC	CASNLAGLYGYTF
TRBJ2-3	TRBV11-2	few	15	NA	TGTGCCAGCAGCTTAAACAGTGGCAAGGGGGATACGCAGTATTTT	CASSLNSGKGDTQYF
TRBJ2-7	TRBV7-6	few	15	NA	TGTGCCAGCAGCCCGACGCCGGGCCTTGCTGCCGAGCAGTACTTC	CASSPTPGLAAEQYF
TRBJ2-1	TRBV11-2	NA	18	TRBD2	TGTGCCAGCAGCGATCCTCGGGGGCTAGCGGGGCCACACAATGAGCAGTTCTTC	CASSDPRGLAGPHNEQFF
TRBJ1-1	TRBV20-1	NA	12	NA	TGCAGTGCTAGAGCCCCGGACGGGGGGGCTTTCTTT	CSARAPDGGAFF
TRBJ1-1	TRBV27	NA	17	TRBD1	TGTGCCAGCTTCAGTACAGGGGGTGGTAGGGTGAACACTGAAGCTTTCTTT	CASFSTGGGRVNTEAFF
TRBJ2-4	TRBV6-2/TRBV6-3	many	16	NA	TGTGCCAGCAGTTACAGGATTGGCAGGGGGGTTAACATTCAGTACTTC	CASSYRIGRGVNIQYF
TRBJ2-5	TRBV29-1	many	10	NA	TGCAGCTCAGGGGGGGAGACCCAGTACTTC	CSSGGETQYF
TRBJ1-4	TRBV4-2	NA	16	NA	TGTGCCAGCAGCCAAGATCCGGGACTGTTTAATGAAAAACTGTTTTTT	CASSQDPGLFNEKLFF
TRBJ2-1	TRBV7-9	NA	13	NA	TGTGCCAGCAGCTTAGGCGGGCGGGACAGGCAGTTCTTC	CASSLGGRDRQFF
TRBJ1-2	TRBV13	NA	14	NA	TGTGCCAGCAGCCCCAGGCTGGATAACTATGGCTACACCTTC	CASSPRLDNYGYTF
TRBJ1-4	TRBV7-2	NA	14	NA	TGTGCCAGCAGCTTATCGTGGATTAATGAAAAACTGTTTTTT	CASSLSWINEKLFF
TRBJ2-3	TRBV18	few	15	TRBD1	TGTGCCAGCTCACCCACAGGGGCCCCCACAGATACGCAGTATTTT	CASSPTGAPTDTQYF
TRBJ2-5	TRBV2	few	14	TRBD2	TGTGCCAGCAGTGCGACTAGCGGGGAGAAGACCCAGTACTTC	CASSATSGEKTQYF
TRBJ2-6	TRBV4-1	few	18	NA	TGCGCCAGCAGCCGCAAGATTGACAGTCGTACTGGGGCCAACGTCCTGACTTTC	CASSRKIDSRTGANVLTF
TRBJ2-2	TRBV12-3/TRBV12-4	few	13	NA	TGTGCCAGCAGCCATTTTGGGACCGGGGAGCTGTTTTTT	CASSHFGTGELFF
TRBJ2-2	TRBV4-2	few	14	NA	TGTGCCAGCAGCCAAGGCGACTATATCGGGGAGCTGTTTTTT	CASSQGDYIGELFF
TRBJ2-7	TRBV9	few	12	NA	TGTGCCAGCAGCGTAGGCGGATACGAGCAGTACTTC	CASSVGGYEQYF
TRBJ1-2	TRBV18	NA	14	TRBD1	TGTGCCAGCTCACTGGACAGGAACCCCTATGGCTACACCTTC	CASSLDRNPYGYTF
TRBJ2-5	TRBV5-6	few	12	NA	TGTGCCAGCAGCTTGGCGTCACGGATCCAGTACTTC	CASSLASRIQYF
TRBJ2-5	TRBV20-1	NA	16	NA	TGCAGTGCTAGAGACGGGCGGGCTTTAGGTGGCGAGACCCAGTACTTC	CSARDGRALGGETQYF
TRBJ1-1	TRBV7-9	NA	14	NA	TGTGCCAGCAGCTTTTATACAGGGCACACTGAAGCTTTCTTT	CASSFYTGHTEAFF
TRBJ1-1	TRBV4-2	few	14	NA	TGTGCCAGCAGCCAAGGAGAAGGGGACACTGAAGCTTTCTTT	CASSQGEGDTEAFF
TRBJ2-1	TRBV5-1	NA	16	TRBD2	TGCGCCAGCAGCTTTAACCCTAGCGGGGGGGCCTATGAGCAGTTCTTC	CASSFNPSGGAYEQFF
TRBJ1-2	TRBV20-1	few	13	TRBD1	TGCAGTGCTAGATGGGACAGGGTTTATGGCTACACCTTC	CSARWDRVYGYTF
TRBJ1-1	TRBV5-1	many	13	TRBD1	TGCGCCAGCGTATACGACCAGGGGGCGGAAGCTTTCTTT	CASVYDQGAEAFF
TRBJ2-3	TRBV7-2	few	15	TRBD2	TGTGCCAGCAGCTTAGTGGCGGGGGGCGCAGATACGCAGTATTTT	CASSLVAGGADTQYF
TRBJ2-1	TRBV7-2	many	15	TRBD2	TGTGCCAGCAGCTGGGGACTAGCGGGGAACAATGAGCAGTTCTTC	CASSWGLAGNNEQFF
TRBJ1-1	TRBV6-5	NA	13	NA	TGTGCCAGCAGTTATGGAATAGACACTGAAGCTTTCTTT	CASSYGIDTEAFF
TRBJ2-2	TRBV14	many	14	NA	TGTGCCAGCAGCCAAGATAGGGGTTCCGGGGAGCTGTTTTTT	CASSQDRGSGELFF
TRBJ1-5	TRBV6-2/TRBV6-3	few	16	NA	TGTGCCAGCAGTTACGGACTGGCAGGGCTGGGTCAGCCCCAGCATTTT	CASSYGLAGLGQPQHF
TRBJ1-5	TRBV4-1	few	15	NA	TGCGCCAGCAGCCAAGATATGGGGAGCAATCAGCCCCAGCATTTT	CASSQDMGSNQPQHF